Following are 4 T cell receptor beta chains from one sample sequenced in a study of regulatory T cells in long-lasting Graves disease listed by TCRdb under 2021. To prepare the library, multiplex PCR was applied. The sequencer was an Illumina HiSeq 4000. TCR beta libraries were built with iRepertoire HTBI primers and Arm-PCR amplification of CDR3 regions. TCRdb cleaned the public reads at Q25 with fastp, built clones with MiXCR and kept in-frame beta chains. Duplicate CDR3 protein sequences are folded into a single record with the most common DNA and genes. The sample data list 400,000 to 500,000 distinct CDR3 sequences, and approximately 23% of these were observed just once. The ten largest clones represent approximately 14% of the sample. The sample's time point label, in plain terms: persistent/refractory GD, antithyroid drugs over 5 years with positive TRAb. For both TCR sequencing and RNA sequencing, RNA was extracted from PBMCs in TRIzol.

This specimen consisted of peripheral blood mononuclear cells (PBMCs), obtained when the disease was refractory, from a patient treated with antithyroid drugs. Receptor source: a female donor with Graves disease.

This clonotype occurred many times. The chain has TRBV11-2 and TRBJ1-5, with TRBD1 matching 7 bases. Trimming at V came to 8 bases and at J to 3 bases, leaving 10 bases not matched to a gene. The CDR3 consists of 15 residues. Looked up from germline, CDR1 is SGHAT and CDR2 is FQNNGV. CDR3 DNA: TGTGCCAGCTCAGGGGGGGGGGAACCCAATCAGCCCCAGCATTTT. Translation gives CASSGGGEPNQPQHF.

The rearrangement uses TRBV9 and TRBJ1-6, with D unclear. The V end was cut by 0 bases, the J end by 2 bases, with 6 bases between. The CDR3 has 15 residues. The germline V gene has CDR1 SGDLS and CDR2 YYNGEE. The CDR3 sequence: CASSVAGAYNSPLHF. The DNA of the CDR3 is TGTGCCAGCAGCGTAGCAGGTGCCTATAATTCACCCCTCCACTTT.

Comment on this clonotype: This clone may be a read error of a much larger clone one base away. V gene TRBV11-2 combines with J gene TRBJ2-2; D could derive from TRBD1 or TRBD2 (5 bases each). Looked up from germline, CDR1 is SGHAT and CDR2 is FQNNGV. The V end was cut by 4 bases, the J end by 2 bases, with 14 bases between. The CDR3 consists of 16 residues. CDR3 amino acids: CASSSGTPLNTGELFF. The CDR3 nucleotides read TGTGCCAGCAGCTCCGGGACGCCCCTCAACACCGGGGAGCTGTTTTTT. Based on the CDR3 plus reference TRBV11-2 and TRBJ2-2, the full variable domain is EAGVAQSPRYKIIEKRQSVAFWCNPISGHATLYWYQQILGQGPKLLIQFQNNGVVDDSQLPKDRFSAERLKGVDSTLKIQPAKLEDSAVYLCASSSGTPLNTGELFFGEGSRLTVL.

This clonotype occurred a few times. The genes are TRBV7-9 and TRBJ2-1, with TRBD1 as a possible D gene (6 bases). V lost 4 bases, J lost 1 base, and 14 bases lay in between. This CDR3 is built from 16 residues. CDR1 and CDR2 (germline): SEHNR, FQNEAQ (reference sequence). The CDR3, as DNA: TGTGCCAGCAGCTCACACAGGGCCTCATCCTACAATGAGCAGTTCTTC. It specifies CASSSHRASSYNEQFF.